The TCR beta chain described here comes from a study of lymphopenia after photon versus proton radiotherapy. Study-wide findings and caveats: After lymphocyte nadir, photon-treated repertoires showed oligoclonal expansion, especially CD8+ Temra.

The CDR3 runs 16 residues. V shed 0 bases, J shed 2 bases, and the junction held 5 bases outside the gene matches. The V gene's germline CDR1 is SGHDN and CDR2 FVKESK. Regarding this clone: The target antigen is unknown.

The data were produced by immunoSEQ multiplex PCR, yet TCRdb's version contains in-frame clones alone and is incomplete. The sample holds just over 40,000 clones, more than 70% seen once. Sequencing used peripheral blood, obtained from a patient treated with proton-based radiotherapy. This receptor was taken from a woman in her 70s with pancreatic cancer. Some clones in this sample may be carry-over from other donors' samples. This chain connects TRBV14 to TRBJ2-3, with 7 bases fitting TRBD1. DNA of the CDR3: TGTGCCAGCAGCCAAGAACGAGGGGGCGTCACAGATACGCAGTATTTT. This gives the protein CASSQERGGVTDTQYF.